This T cell receptor (beta chain) was recorded in a study of CD8 T cells in ankylosing spondylitis. General study points: A TCR beta motif of under 10 highly homologous variants appeared characteristic of ankylosing spondylitis blood.

On this clonotype itself: What it recognizes is unknown.

MiXCR, run by TCRdb on the 5' RACE reads, gives a single entry per CDR3 protein. The table shows 700,000 to 1,000,000 distinct CDR3 sequences, with roughly 12% occurring only once. Sequenced: blood, either unsorted or a sorted T cell fraction (not recorded which). This TCR came from a male donor with ankylosing spondylitis.

CDR3: CASSHTGRGEKLFF. DNA of the CDR3: TGTGCCAGCAGTCACACGGGGAGAGGGGAAAAACTGTTTTTT. This chain uses TRBV6-4 with TRBJ1-4; D remains unclear. Germline V gene lookup returns CDR1 MRHNA and CDR2 SNTAGT. V dropped 5 bases and J dropped 8 bases, with 15 bases sitting between them. This CDR3 spans 14 amino acids.